This is a list of T cell receptor beta chains from one sample in a study of early T cells in non-severe SARS-CoV-2 infection. One entry per CDR3 protein results from TCRdb running MiXCR on the 5' RACE reads. The data hold about 56,000 distinct CDR3 sequences, with about 15% observed a single time. This sample comprised whole blood, obtained at baseline. These receptors were collected from an adult who was a healthcare worker with PCR-confirmed SARS-CoV-2 infection or an uninfected control (not recorded which). Both conserved end residues are part of each CDR3. The order of the fields is J gene, clone size, D gene, V gene, CDR3 protein, CDR3 DNA. A D gene is named only where the DNA matches it firmly. Size is stated for part of the rows, as once, few or many counts, or as a class when the clone is expanded.

J gene: TRBJ2-2; clone size: many; D gene: TRBD2; V gene: TRBV7-3; CDR3 protein: CASRRGLAGNEELFF; CDR3 DNA: TGTGCCAGCAGGAGGGGACTAGCGGGAAACGAGGAGCTGTTTTTT
J gene: TRBJ2-7; clone size: few; D gene: -; V gene: TRBV28; CDR3 protein: CASGTGATSYEQYF; CDR3 DNA: TGTGCCAGCGGCACCGGAGCTACCTCCTACGAGCAGTACTTC
J gene: TRBJ1-5; clone size: few; D gene: -; V gene: TRBV5-5; CDR3 protein: CASSLQVFEPQHF; CDR3 DNA: TGTGCCAGCAGCTTACAGGTGTTTGAGCCCCAGCATTTT
J gene: TRBJ2-1; clone size: many; D gene: TRBD1; V gene: TRBV5-1; CDR3 protein: CASSESGGSYNEQFF; CDR3 DNA: TGCGCCAGCAGCGAGTCAGGGGGCTCCTACAATGAGCAGTTCTTC
J gene: TRBJ2-1; clone size: many; D gene: TRBD2; V gene: TRBV11-2; CDR3 protein: CASSLEGTRGNNEQFF; CDR3 DNA: TGTGCCAGCAGCTTAGAAGGGACTAGGGGGAACAATGAGCAGTTCTTC
J gene: TRBJ2-1; clone size: -; D gene: TRBD2; V gene: TRBV6-6; CDR3 protein: CASSYSTLADEQFF; CDR3 DNA: TGTGCCAGCAGTTACTCGACACTAGCGGATGAGCAGTTCTTC
J gene: TRBJ2-1; clone size: -; D gene: TRBD2; V gene: TRBV6-1; CDR3 protein: CASSESGGAYNEQFF; CDR3 DNA: TGTGCCAGCAGTGAAAGCGGGGGGGCCTACAATGAGCAGTTCTTC
J gene: TRBJ2-7; clone size: few; D gene: -; V gene: TRBV29-1; CDR3 protein: CSAGGRDYEQYF; CDR3 DNA: TGCAGCGCTGGGGGAAGGGACTACGAGCAGTACTTC
J gene: TRBJ2-1; clone size: -; D gene: -; V gene: TRBV10-1; CDR3 protein: CASSESYNEQFF; CDR3 DNA: TGCGCCAGCAGTGAATCGTACAATGAGCAGTTCTTC
J gene: TRBJ1-1; clone size: -; D gene: -; V gene: TRBV12-3/TRBV12-4; CDR3 protein: CASSLAGTNTEAFF; CDR3 DNA: TGTGCCAGCAGTTTAGCGGGGACGAACACTGAAGCTTTCTTT
J gene: TRBJ2-3; clone size: few; D gene: TRBD2; V gene: TRBV7-2; CDR3 protein: CASSRVLSGKGDTQYF; CDR3 DNA: TGTGCCAGCAGCCGGGTGCTTAGCGGGAAGGGAGATACGCAGTATTTT
J gene: TRBJ2-7; clone size: -; D gene: -; V gene: TRBV20-1; CDR3 protein: CSAMGGLSSYEQYF; CDR3 DNA: TGCAGTGCTATGGGCGGGTTGAGCTCCTACGAGCAGTACTTC
J gene: TRBJ1-4; clone size: many; D gene: -; V gene: TRBV19; CDR3 protein: CATQAARVEENEKLFF; CDR3 DNA: TGTGCCACCCAAGCGGCCAGGGTAGAGGAGAATGAAAAACTGTTTTTT
J gene: TRBJ2-7; clone size: -; D gene: -; V gene: TRBV7-9; CDR3 protein: CASSLTDSYEQYF; CDR3 DNA: TGTGCCAGCAGCTTGACGGACTCCTACGAGCAGTACTTC
J gene: TRBJ2-7; clone size: few; D gene: TRBD1; V gene: TRBV6-5; CDR3 protein: CASSPIRTGGGYEQYF; CDR3 DNA: TGTGCCAGCAGTCCCATACGGACAGGGGGCGGCTACGAGCAGTACTTC
J gene: TRBJ1-2; clone size: many; D gene: -; V gene: TRBV2; CDR3 protein: CASSEAGTVYGYTF; CDR3 DNA: TGTGCCAGCAGTGAAGCGGGGACGGTATATGGCTACACCTTC
J gene: TRBJ2-3; clone size: many; D gene: TRBD2; V gene: TRBV7-9; CDR3 protein: CASSGAGTTLDTQYF; CDR3 DNA: TGTGCCAGCAGCGGCGCCGGGACTACGTTGGATACGCAGTATTTT
J gene: TRBJ1-6; clone size: once; D gene: -; V gene: TRBV7-9; CDR3 protein: CASSLEQYNSPLHF; CDR3 DNA: TGTGCCAGCAGCTTAGAACAGTATAATTCACCCCTCCACTTT
J gene: TRBJ1-2; clone size: few; D gene: -; V gene: TRBV10-1; CDR3 protein: CASSEAPNYGYTF; CDR3 DNA: TGCGCCAGCAGTGAAGCTCCCAACTATGGCTACACCTTC
J gene: TRBJ2-2; clone size: -; D gene: -; V gene: TRBV20-1; CDR3 protein: CRAEQRNTGELFF; CDR3 DNA: TGCAGGGCCGAACAGAGGAACACCGGGGAGCTGTTTTTT
J gene: TRBJ1-1; clone size: few; D gene: -; V gene: TRBV6-6; CDR3 protein: CASSSWGLLNTEAFF; CDR3 DNA: TGTGCCAGCAGTTCTTGGGGACTTCTGAACACTGAAGCTTTCTTT
J gene: TRBJ2-7; clone size: -; D gene: TRBD1; V gene: TRBV28; CDR3 protein: CASGRTGGARGQYF; CDR3 DNA: TGTGCCAGCGGACGTACAGGGGGCGCGAGGGGGCAGTACTTC
J gene: TRBJ2-7; clone size: many; D gene: -; V gene: TRBV12-3/TRBV12-4; CDR3 protein: CASSRGGSQQYF; CDR3 DNA: TGTGCCAGCAGCAGGGGGGGCTCTCAGCAGTACTTC
J gene: TRBJ2-7; clone size: many; D gene: TRBD1; V gene: TRBV12-3/TRBV12-4; CDR3 protein: CASRGDSHYEQYF; CDR3 DNA: TGTGCCAGCAGGGGGGACAGCCACTACGAGCAGTACTTC
J gene: TRBJ1-2; clone size: -; D gene: -; V gene: TRBV3-1; CDR3 protein: CASSQDLGQFYGYTF; CDR3 DNA: TGTGCCAGCAGCCAAGACCTCGGACAGTTCTATGGCTACACCTTC
J gene: TRBJ2-1; clone size: -; D gene: -; V gene: TRBV5-5; CDR3 protein: CASSLGGGSNNEQFF; CDR3 DNA: TGTGCCAGCAGCTTAGGAGGGGGCTCGAACAATGAGCAGTTCTTC
J gene: TRBJ2-1; clone size: few; D gene: TRBD2; V gene: TRBV12-3/TRBV12-4; CDR3 protein: CASTRMGRDEQFF; CDR3 DNA: TGTGCCAGCACCCGGATGGGGAGGGATGAGCAGTTCTTC
J gene: TRBJ2-1; clone size: -; D gene: -; V gene: TRBV27; CDR3 protein: CASSLMVDNEQFF; CDR3 DNA: TGTGCCAGCAGTTTAATGGTGGACAATGAGCAGTTCTTC
J gene: TRBJ1-1; clone size: -; D gene: -; V gene: TRBV6-6; CDR3 protein: CASTLPYRDGRAFF; CDR3 DNA: TGTGCCAGCACCTTACCCTACAGGGACGGAAGAGCTTTCTTT
J gene: TRBJ2-1; clone size: -; D gene: TRBD2; V gene: TRBV5-1; CDR3 protein: CASSLAGGNEQFF; CDR3 DNA: TGCGCCAGCAGCTTGGCCGGGGGGAATGAGCAGTTCTTC
J gene: TRBJ1-5; clone size: many; D gene: -; V gene: TRBV6-1; CDR3 protein: CASSGEAGGPQPQHF; CDR3 DNA: TGTGCCAGCAGTGGGGAAGCTGGGGGGCCCCAGCCCCAGCATTTT
J gene: TRBJ2-5; clone size: -; D gene: -; V gene: TRBV5-4; CDR3 protein: CASSLLGAREGETQYF; CDR3 DNA: TGTGCCAGCAGCTTGTTGGGTGCTCGCGAGGGAGAGACCCAGTACTTC
J gene: TRBJ2-4; clone size: -; D gene: TRBD1; V gene: TRBV28; CDR3 protein: CASSTPDRGAFQYF; CDR3 DNA: TGTGCCAGCAGTACCCCGGACAGGGGAGCCTTTCAGTACTTC
J gene: TRBJ2-7; clone size: few; D gene: -; V gene: TRBV18; CDR3 protein: CASSPPRGTTDSSYEQYF; CDR3 DNA: TGTGCCAGCTCACCACCGAGGGGTACTACCGACAGCTCCTACGAGCAGTACTTC
J gene: TRBJ2-5; clone size: many; D gene: -; V gene: TRBV5-1; CDR3 protein: CASSLTTAQETQYF; CDR3 DNA: TGCGCCAGCAGCTTGACAACAGCGCAAGAGACCCAGTACTTC
J gene: TRBJ2-1; clone size: once; D gene: -; V gene: TRBV9; CDR3 protein: CASSVLAFGANEQFF; CDR3 DNA: TGTGCCAGCAGCGTCTTAGCTTTCGGGGCCAATGAGCAGTTCTTC
J gene: TRBJ2-1; clone size: many; D gene: -; V gene: TRBV6-4; CDR3 protein: CASSESGEGNEQFF; CDR3 DNA: TGTGCCAGCAGTGAATCGGGAGAAGGCAATGAGCAGTTCTTC
J gene: TRBJ2-7; clone size: few; D gene: TRBD2; V gene: TRBV11-2; CDR3 protein: CASSTGTSGIYEQYF; CDR3 DNA: TGTGCCAGCAGCACCGGGACTAGCGGGATCTACGAGCAGTACTTC
J gene: TRBJ2-7; clone size: -; D gene: -; V gene: TRBV19; CDR3 protein: CASSGAAHSYEQYF; CDR3 DNA: TGTGCCAGTAGTGGGGCAGCCCACTCCTACGAGCAGTACTTC
J gene: TRBJ2-3; clone size: few; D gene: -; V gene: TRBV20-1; CDR3 protein: CSAREDTRTTDTQYF; CDR3 DNA: TGCAGTGCTAGGGAAGACACCCGAACCACAGATACGCAGTATTTT
J gene: TRBJ1-6; clone size: few; D gene: -; V gene: TRBV19; CDR3 protein: CATTGTPNSPLHF; CDR3 DNA: TGTGCCACCACCGGGACCCCTAATTCACCCCTCCACTTT
J gene: TRBJ2-1; clone size: -; D gene: TRBD2; V gene: TRBV11-2; CDR3 protein: CASSEQTSGTGSEQFF; CDR3 DNA: TGTGCCAGCAGCGAACAGACTAGCGGGACCGGATCGGAGCAGTTCTTC
J gene: TRBJ2-1; clone size: -; D gene: -; V gene: TRBV11-2; CDR3 protein: CASSLALLNEQFF; CDR3 DNA: TGTGCCAGCAGCTTAGCGCTCCTAAATGAGCAGTTCTTC
J gene: TRBJ2-7; clone size: few; D gene: -; V gene: TRBV3-1; CDR3 protein: CASSQNTGPYEQYF; CDR3 DNA: TGTGCCAGCAGCCAAAACACGGGACCCTACGAGCAGTACTTC
J gene: TRBJ2-7; clone size: -; D gene: -; V gene: TRBV28; CDR3 protein: CASSRTPYEQYF; CDR3 DNA: TGTGCCAGCAGTCGGACACCCTACGAGCAGTACTTC
J gene: TRBJ2-1; clone size: -; D gene: -; V gene: TRBV6-5; CDR3 protein: CASSYDEGNEQFF; CDR3 DNA: TGTGCCAGCAGTTACGATGAGGGCAATGAGCAGTTCTTC
J gene: TRBJ2-2; clone size: many; D gene: -; V gene: TRBV21-1; CDR3 protein: CASSKRVAGELFF; CDR3 DNA: TGTGCCAGCAGCAAGAGAGTTGCCGGGGAGCTGTTTTTT
J gene: TRBJ2-7; clone size: many; D gene: -; V gene: TRBV5-1; CDR3 protein: CASSPFSGSSYEQYF; CDR3 DNA: TGCGCCAGCAGCCCCTTCTCCGGTAGCTCCTACGAGCAGTACTTC